This TCR beta chain was documented in a study of T-cell memory formation after mild COVID-19. Turning to the study itself: Among the donors, TCR clusters were largely specific to each donor.

The V and J ends lost 4 bases and 0 bases respectively, with 16 bases between them. CDR1 and CDR2 (germline): SEHNR, FQNEAQ (reference sequence). CDR3 length: 17 amino acids. UMIs and sample barcodes were carried by the TCR alpha and TCR beta cDNA libraries that 5'RACE produced using constant-segment primers. TCRdb ran MiXCR on the 5' RACE reads and lists one entry per CDR3 protein. The data show about 150,000 distinct CDR3 sequences, 30% to 35% seen once. The specimen sequenced was PBMCs or a T cell subset sorted from them (not recorded which). The receptor was derived from an adult woman who had mild COVID-19 (a few samples of this study predate the infection). Cell type and time point are not known. The chain links TRBV7-9 to TRBJ1-5; a weak D match, TRBD1 (6 bases). The DNA for the CDR3 is TGTGCCAGCAGCTCGGTTTCCTGGACAGATAGCAATCAGCCCCAGCATTTT. This gives the protein CASSSVSWTDSNQPQHF.